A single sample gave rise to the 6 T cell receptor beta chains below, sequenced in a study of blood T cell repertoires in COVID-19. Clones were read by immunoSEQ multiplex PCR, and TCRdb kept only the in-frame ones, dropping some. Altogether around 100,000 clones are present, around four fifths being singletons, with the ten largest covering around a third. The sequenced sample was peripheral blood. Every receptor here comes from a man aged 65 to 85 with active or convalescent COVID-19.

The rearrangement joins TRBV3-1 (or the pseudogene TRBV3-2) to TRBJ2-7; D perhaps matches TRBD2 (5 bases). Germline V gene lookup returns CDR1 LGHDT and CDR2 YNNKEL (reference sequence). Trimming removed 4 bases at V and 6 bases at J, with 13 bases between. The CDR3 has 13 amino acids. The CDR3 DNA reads TGTGCCAGCAGCCCCAAGATAGGAGGCGAGCAGTACTTC. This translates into CASSPKIGGEQYF.

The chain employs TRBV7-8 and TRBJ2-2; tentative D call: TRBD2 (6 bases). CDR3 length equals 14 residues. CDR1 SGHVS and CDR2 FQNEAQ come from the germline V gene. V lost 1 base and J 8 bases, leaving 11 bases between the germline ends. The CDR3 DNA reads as TGTGCCAGCAGCTTAGGGTGGGGAGGAGGGGAGCTGTTTTTT. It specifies CASSLGWGGGELFF.

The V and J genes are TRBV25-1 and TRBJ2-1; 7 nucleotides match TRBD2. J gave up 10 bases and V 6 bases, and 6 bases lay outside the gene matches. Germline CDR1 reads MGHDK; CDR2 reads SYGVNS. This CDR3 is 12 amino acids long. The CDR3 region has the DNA TGTGCCAGCAGCTTCTCTAGCGGAGAGCAGTTCTTC. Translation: CASSFSSGEQFF.

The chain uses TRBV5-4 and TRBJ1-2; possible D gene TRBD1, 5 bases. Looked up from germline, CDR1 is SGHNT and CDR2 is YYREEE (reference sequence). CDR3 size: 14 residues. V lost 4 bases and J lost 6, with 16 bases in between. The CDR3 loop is CASSRETSGNGYTF. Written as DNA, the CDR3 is TGTGCCAGCAGCCGGGAGACTTCAGGGAATGGCTACACCTTC. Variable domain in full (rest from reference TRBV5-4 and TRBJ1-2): ETGVTQSPTHLIKTRGQQVTLRCSSQSGHNTVSWYQQALGQGPQFIFQYYREEENGRGNFPPRFSGLQFPNYSSELNVNALELDDSALYLCASSRETSGNGYTFGSGTRLTVV.

DNA for the CDR3: TGCGCCAGCAGCCCAAGTAAAGGAGGGGGCGGAATGGAAGAGACCCAGTACTTC. Its translation is CASSPSKGGGGMEETQYF. The chain is built from TRBV4-3 and TRBJ2-5; a weak D match, TRBD1 (7 bases). V was clipped by 4 bases and J by 3 bases, with 24 bases between them. CDR1 and CDR2 from the germline V gene are LGHNA and YSLEER. This CDR3 comprises 18 residues.

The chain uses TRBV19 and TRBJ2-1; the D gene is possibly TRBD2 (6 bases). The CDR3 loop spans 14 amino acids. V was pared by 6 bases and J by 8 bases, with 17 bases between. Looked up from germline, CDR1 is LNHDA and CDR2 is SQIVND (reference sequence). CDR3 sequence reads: CASSLIPGGDEQFF. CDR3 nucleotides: TGTGCCAGTAGCCTAATTCCGGGCGGGGATGAGCAGTTCTTC.